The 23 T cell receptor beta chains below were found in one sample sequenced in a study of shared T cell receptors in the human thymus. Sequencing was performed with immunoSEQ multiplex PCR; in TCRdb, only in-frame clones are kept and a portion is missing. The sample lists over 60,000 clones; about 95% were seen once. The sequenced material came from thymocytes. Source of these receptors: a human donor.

In DNA form, the CDR3 reads TGTGCCAGCAGAGGAGGTGACGACAGGCCCTCCTACGAGCAGTACTTC. Its protein is CASRGGDDRPSYEQYF. The chain is built from TRBV27 and TRBJ2-7, with a possible D match to TRBD1 (6 bases). Looked up from germline, CDR1 is MNHEY and CDR2 is SMNVEV (reference sequence). The V gene lost 6 bases and the J gene lost 0 bases, with 18 bases spanning the gap. CDR3 length: 16 residues.

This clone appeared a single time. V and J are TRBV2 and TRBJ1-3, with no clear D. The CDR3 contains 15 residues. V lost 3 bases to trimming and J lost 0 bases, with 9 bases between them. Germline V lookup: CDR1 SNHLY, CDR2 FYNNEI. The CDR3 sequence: CASSDWGLSGNTIYF. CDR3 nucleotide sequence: TGTGCCAGCAGTGATTGGGGTCTCTCTGGAAACACCATATATTTT.

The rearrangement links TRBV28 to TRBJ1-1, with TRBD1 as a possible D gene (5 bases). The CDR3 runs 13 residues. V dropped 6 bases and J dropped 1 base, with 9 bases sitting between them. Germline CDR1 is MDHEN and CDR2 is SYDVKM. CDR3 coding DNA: TGTGCCAGCAGGACGCAGGGGAACACTGAAGCTTTCTTT. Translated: CASRTQGNTEAFF.

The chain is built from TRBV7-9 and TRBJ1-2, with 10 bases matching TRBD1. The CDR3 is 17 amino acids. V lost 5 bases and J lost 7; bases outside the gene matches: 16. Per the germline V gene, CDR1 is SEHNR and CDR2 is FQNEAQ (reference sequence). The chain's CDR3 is CASSPHTRQGASRGYTF. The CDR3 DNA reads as TGTGCCAGCAGCCCCCATACAAGACAGGGGGCATCTCGTGGCTACACCTTC.

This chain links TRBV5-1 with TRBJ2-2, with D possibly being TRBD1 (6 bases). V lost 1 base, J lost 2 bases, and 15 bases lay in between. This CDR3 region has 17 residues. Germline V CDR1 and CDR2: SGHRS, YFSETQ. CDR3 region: CASSLTFGQPNTGELFF. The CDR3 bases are TGCGCCAGCAGCTTGACCTTCGGACAGCCCAACACCGGGGAGCTGTTTTTT.

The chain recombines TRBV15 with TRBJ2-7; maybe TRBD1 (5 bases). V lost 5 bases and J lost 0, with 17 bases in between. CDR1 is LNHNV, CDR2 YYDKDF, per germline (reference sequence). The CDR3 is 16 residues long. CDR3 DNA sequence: TGTGCCACCAGCGAACACAAAGGACACTTCTCCTACGAGCAGTACTTC. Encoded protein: CATSEHKGHFSYEQYF.

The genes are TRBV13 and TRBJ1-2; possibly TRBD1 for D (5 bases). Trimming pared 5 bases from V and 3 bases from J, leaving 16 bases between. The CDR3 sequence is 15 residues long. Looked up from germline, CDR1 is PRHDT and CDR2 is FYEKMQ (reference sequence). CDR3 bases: TGTGCCAGCAGCCCGGTGCGGTGGGGGGACTATGGCTACACCTTC. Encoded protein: CASSPVRWGDYGYTF.

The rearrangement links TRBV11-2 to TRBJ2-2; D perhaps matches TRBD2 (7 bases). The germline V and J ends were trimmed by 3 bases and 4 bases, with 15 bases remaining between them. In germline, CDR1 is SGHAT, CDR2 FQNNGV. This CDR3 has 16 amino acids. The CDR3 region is CASSFTGGMGTGELFF. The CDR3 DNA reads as TGTGCCAGCAGCTTTACGGGGGGCATGGGCACCGGGGAGCTGTTTTTT.

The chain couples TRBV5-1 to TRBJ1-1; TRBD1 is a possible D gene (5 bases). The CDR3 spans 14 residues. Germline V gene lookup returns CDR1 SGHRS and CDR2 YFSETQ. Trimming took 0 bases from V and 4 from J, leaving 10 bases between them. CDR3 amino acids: CASSLEGLRTEAFF. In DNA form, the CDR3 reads TGCGCCAGCAGCTTGGAGGGGCTACGCACTGAAGCTTTCTTT.

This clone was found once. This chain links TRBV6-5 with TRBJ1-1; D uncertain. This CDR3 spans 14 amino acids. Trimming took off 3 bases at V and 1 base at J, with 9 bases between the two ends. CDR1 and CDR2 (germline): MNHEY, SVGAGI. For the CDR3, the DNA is TGTGCCAGCAGTTATCATCCCCAGAACACTGAAGCTTTCTTT. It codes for CASSYHPQNTEAFF.

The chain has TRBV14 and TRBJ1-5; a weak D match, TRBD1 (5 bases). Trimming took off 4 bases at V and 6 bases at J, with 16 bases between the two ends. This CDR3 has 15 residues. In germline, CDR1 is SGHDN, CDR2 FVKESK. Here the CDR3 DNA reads TGTGCCAGCAGCCGCGGGCAGGGCGGGAGTCAGCCCCAGCATTTT. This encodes CASSRGQGGSQPQHF.

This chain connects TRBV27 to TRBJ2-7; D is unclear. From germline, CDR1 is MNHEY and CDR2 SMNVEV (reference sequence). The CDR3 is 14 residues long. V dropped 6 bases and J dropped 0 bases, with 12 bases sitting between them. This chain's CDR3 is CASSTATSSYEQYF. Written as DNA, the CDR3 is TGTGCCAGCAGCACGGCTACGAGCTCCTACGAGCAGTACTTC.

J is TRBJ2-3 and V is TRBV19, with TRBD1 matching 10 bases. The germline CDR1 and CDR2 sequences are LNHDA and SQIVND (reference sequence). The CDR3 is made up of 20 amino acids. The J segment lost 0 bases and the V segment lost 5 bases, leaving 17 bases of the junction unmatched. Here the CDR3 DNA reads TGTGCCAGTAGTGCGTCCGGGACAGGGGAAAACAGGTATAGCACAGATACGCAGTATTTT. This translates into CASSASGTGENRYSTDTQYF.

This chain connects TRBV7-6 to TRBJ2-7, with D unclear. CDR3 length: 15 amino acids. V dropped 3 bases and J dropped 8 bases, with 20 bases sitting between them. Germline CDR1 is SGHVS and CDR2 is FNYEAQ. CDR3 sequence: CASSFRHRPRSKQYF. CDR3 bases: TGTGCCAGCAGCTTTCGACACCGGCCCCGCTCCAAGCAGTACTTC.

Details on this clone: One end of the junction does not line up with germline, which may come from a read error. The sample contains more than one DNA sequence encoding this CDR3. CDR3: CASSAGYEQYF. In DNA form, the CDR3 reads TGTGCCAGCAGCGCGGGCTACGAACAGTACTTC. The rearrangement uses TRBV5-4 and TRBJ2-7; D perhaps matches TRBD2 (5 bases). The germline CDR1 and CDR2 sequences are SGHNT and YYREEE (reference sequence). CDR3 length: 11 residues.

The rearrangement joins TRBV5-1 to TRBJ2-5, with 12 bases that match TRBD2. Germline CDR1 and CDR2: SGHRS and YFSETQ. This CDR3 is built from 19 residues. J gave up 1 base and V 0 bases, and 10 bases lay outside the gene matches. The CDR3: CASSLGETSGGPFQETQYF. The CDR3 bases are TGCGCCAGCAGCTTGGGGGAGACTAGCGGGGGTCCGTTCCAAGAGACCCAGTACTTC.

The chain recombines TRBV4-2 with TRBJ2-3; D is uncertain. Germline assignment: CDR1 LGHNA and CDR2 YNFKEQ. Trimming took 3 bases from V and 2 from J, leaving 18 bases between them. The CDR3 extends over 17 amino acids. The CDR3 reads CASSQGKSPDYTDTQYF. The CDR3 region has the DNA TGTGCCAGCAGCCAGGGTAAAAGTCCTGATTACACAGATACGCAGTATTTT.

CDR3 bases: TGTGCCAGCAGCTTGGACAGGAGTGGAAACACCATATATTTT. Translated, it gives CASSLDRSGNTIYF. The chain recombines TRBV11-1 with TRBJ1-3; 7 bases are shared with TRBD1. CDR3 length equals 14 residues. The ends lost 3 bases at V and 3 bases at J; junction bases unmatched: 2. Germline CDR1 SGHAT, CDR2 FQDESV (reference sequence).

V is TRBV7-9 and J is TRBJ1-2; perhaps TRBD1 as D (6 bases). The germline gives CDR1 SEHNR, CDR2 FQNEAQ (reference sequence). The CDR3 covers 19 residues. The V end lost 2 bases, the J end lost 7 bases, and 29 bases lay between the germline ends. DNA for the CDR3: TGTGCCAGCAGCTTACGGCCACCACTAAAGGACAGCGTGGGCAGTGGCTACACCTTC. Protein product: CASSLRPPLKDSVGSGYTF.

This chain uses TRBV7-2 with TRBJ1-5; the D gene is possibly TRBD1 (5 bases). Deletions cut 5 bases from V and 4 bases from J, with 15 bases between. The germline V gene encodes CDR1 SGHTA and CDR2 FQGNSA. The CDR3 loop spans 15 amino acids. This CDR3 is CASSLGGPPNQPQHF. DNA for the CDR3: TGTGCCAGCAGCCTCGGGGGACCACCGAATCAGCCCCAGCATTTT.

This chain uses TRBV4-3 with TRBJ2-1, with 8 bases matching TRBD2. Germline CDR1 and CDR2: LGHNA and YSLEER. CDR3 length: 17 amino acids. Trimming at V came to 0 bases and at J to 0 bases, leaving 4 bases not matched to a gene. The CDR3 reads CASSQDGGGRSYNEQFF. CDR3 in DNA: TGCGCCAGCAGCCAAGATGGCGGGGGGCGCTCCTACAATGAGCAGTTCTTC.

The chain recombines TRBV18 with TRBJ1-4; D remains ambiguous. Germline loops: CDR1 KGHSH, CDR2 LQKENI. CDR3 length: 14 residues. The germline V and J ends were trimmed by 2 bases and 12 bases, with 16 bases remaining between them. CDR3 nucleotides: TGTGCCAGCTCACCAATAAGGTCTAATGTGGAACTGTTTTTT. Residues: CASSPIRSNVELFF.

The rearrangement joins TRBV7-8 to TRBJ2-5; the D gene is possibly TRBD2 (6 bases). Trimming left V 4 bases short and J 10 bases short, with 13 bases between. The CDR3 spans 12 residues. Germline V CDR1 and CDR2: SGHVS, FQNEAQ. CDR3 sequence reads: CASSYGWGDQYF. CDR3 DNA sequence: TGTGCCAGCAGCTACGGCTGGGGGGACCAGTACTTC.